Listed below are T cell receptor beta chains from one sample, sequenced in a study of T cell responses to AZD1222 COVID-19 vaccine. TCRdb's copy holds only in-frame clones and misses some; the assay was immunoSEQ multiplex PCR. The table has fewer than 200,000 clones, around 90% seen once. The sequences come from peripheral blood, collected 28 days after the second AZD1222 dose. These receptors originate from an adult who received the AZD1222 COVID-19 vaccine. The CDR3 runs from the conserved cysteine through the conserved F or W. A D gene is named only where the DNA matches it firmly. The listing skips clone size in some rows; elsewhere it reads once, few, many or a size class.

CDR3 DNA: TGTGCCAGCAGCTTGGACAGGGGGCTCTACAATGAGCAGTTCTTC
CDR3 protein: CASSLDRGLYNEQFF
J gene: TRBJ2-1
D gene: TRBD1
clone size: NA
V gene: TRBV5-4

CDR3 DNA: TGTGCCAGAAGGGACAGGGGGCAAGAGACCCAGTACTTC
CDR3 protein: CARRDRGQETQYF
J gene: TRBJ2-5
D gene: TRBD1
clone size: NA
V gene: TRBV5-8

CDR3 DNA: TGTGCCAGCATCACCCCCGACGAGCAGTACTTC
CDR3 protein: CASITPDEQYF
J gene: TRBJ2-7
D gene: NA
clone size: once
V gene: TRBV12-3/TRBV12-4

CDR3 DNA: TGCGCCAGCAGCTTGGGAACCGGGACAGGCGGGCACGAGCAGTACTTC
CDR3 protein: CASSLGTGTGGHEQYF
J gene: TRBJ2-7
D gene: TRBD1
clone size: NA
V gene: TRBV5-1

CDR3 DNA: TGTGCCAGTAGCGCCGCCTCGTCGCGGGAGCAGTACTTC
CDR3 protein: CASSAASSREQYF
J gene: TRBJ2-7
D gene: NA
clone size: few
V gene: TRBV19

CDR3 DNA: TGCGCCAGCAGCTTTAATAGGGAGCAGTACTTC
CDR3 protein: CASSFNREQYF
J gene: TRBJ2-7
D gene: NA
clone size: NA
V gene: TRBV5-1

CDR3 DNA: TGCGCCAGCAGCCCCCTCGGTACAGGGGGGGGAACAGATACGCAGTATTTT
CDR3 protein: CASSPLGTGGGTDTQYF
J gene: TRBJ2-3
D gene: NA
clone size: NA
V gene: TRBV5-1

CDR3 DNA: TGTGCCAGCTCACCAATACCCTCTGGACCCGGAGTGGTTGAAAAACTGTTTTTT
CDR3 protein: CASSPIPSGPGVVEKLFF
J gene: TRBJ1-4
D gene: NA
clone size: NA
V gene: TRBV18

CDR3 DNA: TGTGCCAGCAGCCCGCTCGGTACTAGCGGGGGTGGAGAGACCCAGTACTTC
CDR3 protein: CASSPLGTSGGGETQYF
J gene: TRBJ2-5
D gene: TRBD2
clone size: NA
V gene: TRBV7-2

CDR3 DNA: TGTGCCAGTAGTGTGGACACAGACAATGAGCAGTTCTTC
CDR3 protein: CASSVDTDNEQFF
J gene: TRBJ2-1
D gene: NA
clone size: once
V gene: TRBV19

CDR3 DNA: TGTGCCAGCAGCTTGGCCGTAGGGGCAGTGGTGTACGAGCAGTACTTC
CDR3 protein: CASSLAVGAVVYEQYF
J gene: TRBJ2-7
D gene: NA
clone size: NA
V gene: TRBV5-4

CDR3 DNA: TGTGCCAGCAGTTACTCGTCTGGTAGCGGGGGGGGACTGAATGAGCAGTTCTTC
CDR3 protein: CASSYSSGSGGGLNEQFF
J gene: TRBJ2-1
D gene: TRBD2
clone size: NA
V gene: TRBV6-2/TRBV6-3

CDR3 DNA: TGTGCCAGCAGCTTATGGGACGTCTCCTACAATGAGCAGTTCTTC
CDR3 protein: CASSLWDVSYNEQFF
J gene: TRBJ2-1
D gene: NA
clone size: NA
V gene: TRBV7-9

CDR3 DNA: TGCGCCAGCAGCTTGGACCGAGCGGGGGCCTCCAGAGAGACCCAGTACTTC
CDR3 protein: CASSLDRAGASRETQYF
J gene: TRBJ2-5
D gene: TRBD2
clone size: NA
V gene: TRBV5-1

CDR3 DNA: TGCGCCAGCAGCTCGGCAGGGGGCACAGATACGCAGTATTTT
CDR3 protein: CASSSAGGTDTQYF
J gene: TRBJ2-3
D gene: NA
clone size: NA
V gene: TRBV5-1

CDR3 DNA: TGTGCCAGTTGTCAGGGGAGGACTAATGAAAAACTGTTTTTT
CDR3 protein: CASCQGRTNEKLFF
J gene: TRBJ1-4
D gene: NA
clone size: NA
V gene: TRBV19

CDR3 DNA: TGCGCCAGCAGCTTAGAAGGGGCTCGTACCTACGAGCAGTACTTC
CDR3 protein: CASSLEGARTYEQYF
J gene: TRBJ2-7
D gene: NA
clone size: NA
V gene: TRBV5-1

CDR3 DNA: TGCGCCAGCAGCTTGGCCACAGGGGGCCGAGAGACCCAGTACTTC
CDR3 protein: CASSLATGGRETQYF
J gene: TRBJ2-5
D gene: TRBD1
clone size: NA
V gene: TRBV5-1

CDR3 DNA: TGTGCCAGCAGCCAGGCCCCGAACACTGAAGCTTTCTTT
CDR3 protein: CASSQAPNTEAFF
J gene: TRBJ1-1
D gene: NA
clone size: NA
V gene: TRBV7-3

CDR3 DNA: TGCGCCAGCAGCTTACAACCCGGGGCCCCATCCCGGAACTTC
CDR3 protein: CASSLQPGAPSRNF
J gene: TRBJ2-7
D gene: NA
clone size: NA
V gene: TRBV5-1

CDR3 DNA: TGTGCCAGCAGCCTCCTAGCCTTAACTTTTTACAATGAGCAGTTCTTC
CDR3 protein: CASSLLALTFYNEQFF
J gene: TRBJ2-1
D gene: NA
clone size: NA
V gene: TRBV7-2

CDR3 DNA: TGTGCCAGCAGCTTGGCCGGGAGCACAGATACGCAGTATTTT
CDR3 protein: CASSLAGSTDTQYF
J gene: TRBJ2-3
D gene: NA
clone size: NA
V gene: TRBV5-8

CDR3 DNA: TGTGCCAGCAGCGTAGAGGGGACCGCTAGCGGGGGTCTAGCCAAAAACATTCAGTACTTC
CDR3 protein: CASSVEGTASGGLAKNIQYF
J gene: TRBJ2-4
D gene: TRBD2
clone size: NA
V gene: TRBV9

CDR3 DNA: TGTGCCACCAGTGATTTGCGTAGCGGGGTTCACAATGAGCAGTTCTTC
CDR3 protein: CATSDLRSGVHNEQFF
J gene: TRBJ2-1
D gene: TRBD2
clone size: NA
V gene: TRBV24-1

CDR3 DNA: TGCGCCAGCACAGGGTCTACAGGGACCGGGGAGCTGTTTTTT
CDR3 protein: CASTGSTGTGELFF
J gene: TRBJ2-2
D gene: NA
clone size: NA
V gene: TRBV5-1

CDR3 DNA: TGTGCCAGCAGCGACGTGCGGGGAGCTGGAAACACCATATATTTT
CDR3 protein: CASSDVRGAGNTIYF
J gene: TRBJ1-3
D gene: NA
clone size: few
V gene: TRBV25-1

CDR3 DNA: TGTGCCAGCAGTTACCCGGGCGGGGGGGACAATGAGCAGTTCTTC
CDR3 protein: CASSYPGGGDNEQFF
J gene: TRBJ2-1
D gene: TRBD2
clone size: NA
V gene: TRBV6-5

CDR3 DNA: TGTGCCAGCACCCGAAACGGGCAGGAAACCTACGAGCAGTACTTC
CDR3 protein: CASTRNGQETYEQYF
J gene: TRBJ2-7
D gene: NA
clone size: NA
V gene: TRBV6-5

CDR3 DNA: TGTGCCAGCAGCTTGGCCGGGACAGGAATGGTACTGGGCTACACCTTC
CDR3 protein: CASSLAGTGMVLGYTF
J gene: TRBJ1-2
D gene: TRBD1
clone size: NA
V gene: TRBV5-6

CDR3 DNA: TGTGCCAGCAGCCAGGACGCGACCAGGGTTGGCTATGGCTACACCTTC
CDR3 protein: CASSQDATRVGYGYTF
J gene: TRBJ1-2
D gene: NA
clone size: NA
V gene: TRBV14

CDR3 DNA: TGTGCCAGCAGTTTATATAGAGGGACAGGGCCCAACACTGAAGCTTTCTTT
CDR3 protein: CASSLYRGTGPNTEAFF
J gene: TRBJ1-1
D gene: TRBD1
clone size: NA
V gene: TRBV2

CDR3 DNA: TGCAGCGCTATACCCAGGGGGGCGGAGGGCTACACCTTC
CDR3 protein: CSAIPRGAEGYTF
J gene: TRBJ1-2
D gene: TRBD1
clone size: NA
V gene: TRBV29-1

CDR3 DNA: TGTGCCAGCAGCTTTTCGACAGGTGAAGCTTTCTTT
CDR3 protein: CASSFSTGEAFF
J gene: TRBJ1-1
D gene: NA
clone size: NA
V gene: TRBV7-9

CDR3 DNA: TGCAGCGTTACCCCGGGGGACAATCAGCCCCAGCATTTT
CDR3 protein: CSVTPGDNQPQHF
J gene: TRBJ1-5
D gene: NA
clone size: NA
V gene: TRBV29-1

CDR3 DNA: TGTGCCAGCAGCCCGACCGCAGATACGCAGTATTTT
CDR3 protein: CASSPTADTQYF
J gene: TRBJ2-3
D gene: NA
clone size: NA
V gene: TRBV27

CDR3 DNA: TGTGCCAGCAGTTACTCGCATAAGGCTGGAAACACCATATATTTT
CDR3 protein: CASSYSHKAGNTIYF
J gene: TRBJ1-3
D gene: NA
clone size: NA
V gene: TRBV6-5

CDR3 DNA: TGCGCCAGCAGCTTGGACCAGGGCCGTATGCAGTTCTTC
CDR3 protein: CASSLDQGRMQFF
J gene: TRBJ2-1
D gene: NA
clone size: NA
V gene: TRBV5-1

CDR3 DNA: TGTGCCAGCACCCTAAACGGGGGCTACGAGCAGTACTTC
CDR3 protein: CASTLNGGYEQYF
J gene: TRBJ2-7
D gene: NA
clone size: NA
V gene: TRBV21-1

CDR3 DNA: TGCGCCAGCAGGCAATTCGGTACCGAAGCTTTCTTT
CDR3 protein: CASRQFGTEAFF
J gene: TRBJ1-1
D gene: NA
clone size: NA
V gene: TRBV10-1

CDR3 DNA: TGTGCCAGCTCCGCGGTTAAAGGGGGGAAACTGTTTTTT
CDR3 protein: CASSAVKGGKLFF
J gene: TRBJ1-4
D gene: NA
clone size: once
V gene: TRBV2

CDR3 DNA: TGCAGCGTTGGGGACAGGGAAAGGCAGTTCTTC
CDR3 protein: CSVGDRERQFF
J gene: TRBJ2-1
D gene: TRBD1
clone size: NA
V gene: TRBV29-1

CDR3 DNA: TGTGCCAGCAGCCTCCGGGACAGGTTTGAGGCTTTCTTT
CDR3 protein: CASSLRDRFEAFF
J gene: TRBJ1-1
D gene: TRBD1
clone size: NA
V gene: TRBV7-9

CDR3 DNA: TGTGCCAGCAGTTTACGGCGGGGGGTCTCCTACGAGCAGTACTTC
CDR3 protein: CASSLRRGVSYEQYF
J gene: TRBJ2-7
D gene: TRBD2
clone size: NA
V gene: TRBV27

CDR3 DNA: TGTGCCAGCAGCTTTATCCTAGCGGGGGGGACCGGGGAGCTGTTTTTT
CDR3 protein: CASSFILAGGTGELFF
J gene: TRBJ2-2
D gene: TRBD2
clone size: NA
V gene: TRBV11-2

CDR3 DNA: TGCGCCAGCAGCCTAGACTCAAACACCGGGGAGCTGTTTTTT
CDR3 protein: CASSLDSNTGELFF
J gene: TRBJ2-2
D gene: NA
clone size: NA
V gene: TRBV5-1